This is a list of T cell receptor beta chains from one sample in a study of blood T cell repertoires in COVID-19. Method: immunoSEQ multiplex PCR; TCRdb's copy keeps in-frame clones and lacks some. This table has about 120,000 clones, approximately 81% appearing once. Input material: peripheral blood. The receptor source for this set is a man in his fifties or sixties with acute or convalescent COVID-19. The CDR3 runs from the conserved cysteine through the conserved F or W.

v_call: TRBV5-1; j_call: TRBJ2-3; cdr3_aa: CASSGAAPGDTQYF
v_call: TRBV11-2; j_call: TRBJ2-7; cdr3_aa: CASSLGQGAYEQYF
v_call: TRBV29-1; j_call: TRBJ1-1; cdr3_aa: CSVMRGQGTLNTEAFF
v_call: TRBV3-1/TRBV3-2; j_call: TRBJ2-5; cdr3_aa: CASSQYEGRRSQETQYF
v_call: TRBV3-1/TRBV3-2; j_call: TRBJ2-1; cdr3_aa: CASSQSGHLNEQFF
v_call: TRBV19; j_call: TRBJ1-5; cdr3_aa: CASSMGADLSPQHF
v_call: TRBV27; j_call: TRBJ2-1; cdr3_aa: CASSFPPSRSSYNEQFF
v_call: TRBV19; j_call: TRBJ2-7; cdr3_aa: CASSMTAAYEQYF
v_call: TRBV30; j_call: TRBJ2-7; cdr3_aa: CAWSRNYEQYF
v_call: TRBV9; j_call: TRBJ2-7; cdr3_aa: CASSAGGAPIREQYF
v_call: TRBV5-4; j_call: TRBJ1-2; cdr3_aa: CASSVQKNYGYTF
v_call: TRBV9; j_call: TRBJ2-5; cdr3_aa: CASRPSGQGMETQYF
v_call: TRBV5-1; j_call: TRBJ1-1; cdr3_aa: CASSSPQVSEAFF
v_call: TRBV19; j_call: TRBJ1-4; cdr3_aa: CASSGQVNEKLFF
v_call: TRBV6-2/TRBV6-3; j_call: TRBJ2-7; cdr3_aa: CASSPRLAGAWEQYF
v_call: TRBV3-1/TRBV3-2; j_call: TRBJ2-3; cdr3_aa: CASSQELAGGGTDTQYF
v_call: TRBV28; j_call: TRBJ2-3; cdr3_aa: CASTLDRGLTDTQYF
v_call: TRBV7-3; j_call: TRBJ2-2; cdr3_aa: CASSLTGAPGGGELFF
v_call: TRBV7-2; j_call: TRBJ2-1; cdr3_aa: CASSLRGSSYNEQFF
v_call: TRBV4-3; j_call: TRBJ2-7; cdr3_aa: CASSQGGGALYEQYF
v_call: TRBV4-2; j_call: TRBJ2-5; cdr3_aa: CASSPAVGTQETQYF
v_call: TRBV5-6; j_call: TRBJ2-7; cdr3_aa: CASSLGTPFYEQYF
v_call: TRBV4-2; j_call: TRBJ2-2; cdr3_aa: CATERGGNTGELFF
v_call: TRBV5-4; j_call: TRBJ2-2; cdr3_aa: CASSGRGIGAGELFF
v_call: TRBV9; j_call: TRBJ2-6; cdr3_aa: CASSVAGTSGVATGANVLTF
v_call: TRBV5-1; j_call: TRBJ2-5; cdr3_aa: CASSSGLAGWGETQYF
v_call: TRBV7-2; j_call: TRBJ2-7; cdr3_aa: CASSLAGQASYEQYF
v_call: TRBV29-1; j_call: TRBJ2-5; cdr3_aa: CSAHRVETQYF
v_call: TRBV27; j_call: TRBJ1-2; cdr3_aa: CASSARDRANYGYTF